One and the same sample provided the 22 T cell receptor beta chains below, sequenced in a study of blood T cell repertoires in COVID-19. This table comes from immunoSEQ multiplex PCR, and its TCRdb copy is limited to in-frame clones, with some not included. The sample consists of 330,000 or so clones, 87% of them appearing once. Sequencing input: PBMCs or T cells enriched from blood (not recorded which). The source of these receptors is a woman under 40 who had recovered from COVID-19.

This rearrangement joins TRBV5-1 to TRBJ2-5; a possible D gene is TRBD1 (6 bases). Trimming took off 0 bases at V and 5 bases at J, with 11 bases between the two ends. This CDR3 spans 14 amino acids. Germline values: CDR1 SGHRS, CDR2 YFSETQ. CDR3 DNA sequence: TGCGCCAGCAGCTTGGGACTCGGACAGGAGACCCAGTACTTC. This codes for CASSLGLGQETQYF. Full variable domain (missing parts from reference TRBV5-1 and TRBJ2-5): KAGVTQTPRYLIKTRGQQVTLSCSPISGHRSVSWYQQTPGQGLQFLFEYFSETQRNKGNFPGRFSGRQFSNSRSEMNVSTLELGDSALYLCASSLGLGQETQYFGPGTRLLVL.

The rearrangement links TRBV3-1 (or the pseudogene TRBV3-2) to TRBJ2-7, with D possibly being TRBD2 (6 bases). The CDR3 covers 15 residues. The V gene lost 1 base and the J gene lost 4 bases, with 14 bases spanning the gap. Per the germline V gene, CDR1 is LGHDT and CDR2 is YNNKEL (reference sequence). CDR3 region: CASSQVRDLFYEQYF. The CDR3 DNA reads as TGTGCCAGCAGCCAAGTACGGGACTTATTTTACGAGCAGTACTTC.

The sample holds one count of this clone. This sequence joins TRBV3-1 (or the pseudogene TRBV3-2) and TRBJ2-1; 7 bases line up with TRBD2. V gave up 1 base and J gave up 3 bases; unmatched junction bases: 6. The CDR3 loop spans 16 amino acids. Germline-derived CDR1 and CDR2 are LGHDT and YNNKEL (reference sequence). Here the CDR3 reads CASSQGGGRSYNEQFF. DNA of the CDR3: TGTGCCAGCAGCCAAGGGGGCGGGAGAAGCTACAATGAGCAGTTCTTC.

The chain is built from TRBV5-1 and TRBJ1-1, with TRBD1 identical over 7 bases. J was trimmed by 1 base and V by 1 base; bases with no gene match: 7. This CDR3 comprises 16 residues. In germline, CDR1 is SGHRS, CDR2 YFSETQ. The CDR3 DNA sequence: TGCGCCAGCAGCTTGTACAGGGGCGGCGGGAACACTGAAGCTTTCTTT. Translated, it gives CASSLYRGGGNTEAFF.

V gene TRBV5-1 combines with J gene TRBJ1-2; 12 bases are a match to TRBD1. The germline V gene has CDR1 SGHRS and CDR2 YFSETQ. The CDR3 is 15 amino acids. The V and J ends lost 5 bases and 2 bases, in that order; junction bases with no gene match: 4. CDR3 region: CASSPGTGGNYGYTF. CDR3 coding DNA: TGCGCCAGCAGTCCCGGGACAGGGGGCAACTATGGCTACACCTTC.

V usage is TRBV30 and J usage is TRBJ1-4, with D possibly TRBD1 on 6 matching bases. This CDR3 is 12 amino acids long. Germline assignment: CDR1 GTSNPN and CDR2 SVGIG (reference sequence). V was clipped by 4 bases and J by 8 bases, with 11 bases between them. The CDR3 sequence: CAWTGESEKLFF. DNA for the CDR3: TGTGCCTGGACAGGGGAATCAGAAAAACTGTTTTTT.

V usage is TRBV18 and J usage is TRBJ2-3; a possible D gene is TRBD2 (6 bases). The V gene's germline CDR1 is KGHSH and CDR2 LQKENI. Deletions cut 3 bases from V and 6 bases from J, with 13 bases between. The CDR3 runs to 14 residues. The CDR3 DNA reads as TGTGCCAGCTCACCGGACGGGGCGGGGGATACGCAGTATTTT. Protein: CASSPDGAGDTQYF. Full variable domain (missing parts from reference TRBV18 and TRBJ2-3): NAGVMQNPRHLVRRRGQEARLRCSPMKGHSHVYWYRQLPEEGLKFMVYLQKENIIDESGMPKERFSAEFPKEGPSILRIQQVVRGDSAAYFCASSPDGAGDTQYFGPGTRLTVL.

The V and J genes are TRBV18 and TRBJ2-1; D not certain. The V end was cut by 2 bases, the J end by 5 bases, with 10 bases between. Germline V gene sequence: CDR1 KGHSH, CDR2 LQKENI. CDR3 length equals 14 residues. This chain's CDR3 is CASSPDGTHNEQFF. CDR3 DNA: TGTGCCAGCTCACCAGATGGTACTCACAATGAGCAGTTCTTC.

The gene calls are TRBV7-6 and TRBJ2-5, with D tentatively TRBD2 (5 bases). Germline loops: CDR1 SGHVS, CDR2 FNYEAQ. The germline V and J ends were trimmed by 5 bases and 7 bases, with 26 bases remaining between them. The CDR3 loop spans 17 amino acids. CDR3 in DNA: TGTGCCAGCAGCCCCGTACTAGTACACCAGGTAGAGGGGACCCAGTACTTC. Translation gives CASSPVLVHQVEGTQYF.

In this sample, this clone turned up a few times. The genes are TRBV14 and TRBJ2-5, with 8 bases matching TRBD1. CDR1 is SGHDN and CDR2 is FVKESK in the germline V gene. J gave up 4 bases and V 3 bases, and 7 bases lay outside the gene matches. The CDR3 is made up of 15 amino acids. Written as DNA, the CDR3 is TGTGCCAGCAGCCAGGAACCCAGGGGGCGAGAGACCCAGTACTTC. Amino acid sequence: CASSQEPRGRETQYF.

The chain links TRBV7-8 to TRBJ2-7; 7 positions match TRBD1. V lost 5 bases and J lost 5; bases outside the gene matches: 18. CDR3 length: 17 amino acids. The germline V gene encodes CDR1 SGHVS and CDR2 FQNEAQ. CDR3 amino acids: CASSHTYLTGTRDEQYF. In DNA, the CDR3 is TGTGCCAGCAGCCACACCTATCTGACAGGGACCCGGGACGAGCAGTACTTC.

V is TRBV30 and J is TRBJ1-2; 7 positions agree with TRBD1. Unmatched junction bases numbered 6, after V lost 2 bases and J lost 6 bases. CDR3 length: 13 amino acids. In germline, CDR1 is GTSNPN, CDR2 SVGIG (reference sequence). Here the CDR3 DNA reads TGTGCCTGGAGTCAATACAGGGGCAATGGCTACACCTTC. Its protein product is CAWSQYRGNGYTF.

A word on this clone: The junction differs from germline at one of its ends, possibly a read error. The same CDR3 can be traced to other DNA sequences in this sample. This sequence joins TRBV5-1 and TRBJ2-4, with TRBD1 matching 9 bases. CDR3 length: 13 residues. Germline values: CDR1 SGHRS, CDR2 YFSETQ. CDR3: CASSRDREDIQYF. CDR3 nucleotide sequence: TGCGCCAGCAGCCGGGACAGGGAAGACATCCAGTACTTC.

The chain has TRBV9 and TRBJ2-7; the match to TRBD2 covers 13 bases. The CDR3 has 15 residues. Germline-derived CDR1 and CDR2 are SGDLS and YYNGEE. After removal of 3 bases from V and 3 bases from J, the junction contained 3 bases not matched to a gene. CDR3 bases: TGTGCCAGCAGCGCCGGGACTAGCGGGAACTACGAGCAGTACTTC. Protein: CASSAGTSGNYEQYF.

V gene TRBV4-2 combines with J gene TRBJ1-2; TRBD1 agrees at 10 bases. The CDR3 contains 15 residues. Germline trimming cut 3 bases from V and 4 bases from J; bases unmatched to any gene: 5. CDR1 and CDR2 (germline): LGHNA, YNFKEQ. CDR3 loop: CASSQGGQGSYGYTF. CDR3 DNA: TGTGCCAGCAGCCAGGGGGGACAGGGGAGCTATGGCTACACCTTC.

CDR3 in DNA: TGTGCCAGCATCAACAGGGACACCGGGGAGCTGTTTTTT. It yields the protein CASINRDTGELFF. V gene TRBV28 combines with J gene TRBJ2-2; D might be TRBD1 (6 bases). The V gene lost 7 bases and the J gene lost 3 bases, with 9 bases spanning the gap. Germline values: CDR1 MDHEN, CDR2 SYDVKM. The CDR3 totals 13 residues.

The chain is built from TRBV12-3 or TRBV12-4 and TRBJ1-1; D remains ambiguous. V dropped 5 bases and J dropped 3 bases, with 10 bases sitting between them. This CDR3 region has 13 residues. The CDR3 loop reads CASSPQTHTEAFF. The CDR3 DNA is TGTGCCAGCAGTCCCCAGACTCACACTGAAGCTTTCTTT.

The rearrangement uses TRBV4-2 and TRBJ1-2; the match to TRBD1 covers 9 bases. The germline V gene has CDR1 LGHNA and CDR2 YNFKEQ. J gave up 5 bases and V 1 base, and 8 bases lay outside the gene matches. This CDR3 has 16 amino acids. The CDR3 sequence is CASSQGGQGIVYGYTF. CDR3 DNA: TGTGCCAGCAGCCAAGGGGGACAGGGAATTGTTTATGGCTACACCTTC.

J is TRBJ1-1 and V is TRBV5-1, with D unclear. Trimming cost V 0 bases and J 5 bases, with 14 bases left between them. The CDR3 sequence is 15 residues long. Germline CDR1 is SGHRS and CDR2 is YFSETQ. CDR3 sequence (DNA): TGCGCCAGCAGCTTGGCCGACCCCGGGAGGACTGAAGCTTTCTTT. It yields the protein CASSLADPGRTEAFF.

V and J are TRBV27 and TRBJ1-2; D may be TRBD1 (5 bases). The length of the CDR3 is 14 residues. Between the trimmed V and J ends, which lost 7 bases and 7 bases, there was a span of 19 bases. Germline lookup yields CDR1 MNHEY and CDR2 SMNVEV (reference sequence). In nucleotides, the CDR3 is TGTGCCAGCAATCAGGGAGGGGATAGGGGTGGCTACACCTTC. It specifies CASNQGGDRGGYTF.

Details on this clone: Other DNA sequences in the sample encode the same CDR3. The chain employs TRBV9 and TRBJ2-1, with 12 bases lining up with TRBD2. This CDR3 has 15 residues. Germline assignment: CDR1 SGDLS and CDR2 YYNGEE. With V trimmed by 0 bases and J by 6 bases, 1 base remained unmatched. DNA of the CDR3: TGTGCCAGCAGCGTAGAACTAGCGGGAGGCAATGAGCAGTTCTTC. Residues: CASSVELAGGNEQFF.

The J gene is TRBJ2-3, the V gene TRBV27, with 8 positions matching TRBD2. Germline CDR1 MNHEY, CDR2 SMNVEV (reference sequence). The CDR3 runs 17 residues. V lost 6 bases and J lost 3; bases outside the gene matches: 14. The CDR3 DNA follows: TGTGCCAGCAGCCTCCGGAGCCCAGCGGGAGTGACAGATACGCAGTATTTT. Protein product: CASSLRSPAGVTDTQYF.